This T cell receptor (beta chain) appears in the sequencing data of a study of shared clonotypes between healthy human individuals. General observations from the study: Having only a few donors restricted how much genetic and exposure-history diversity was captured.

Using immunoSEQ multiplex PCR, the repertoire was profiled, and TCRdb retains in-frame clones only, with some absent. The repertoire consists of 2,100,000 or so clones, with nearly 97% occurring once and the leading ten covering roughly 0.13%. With respect to this clone: The antigen is unknown.

The CDR3 has 16 residues. The germline gives CDR1 SGHVS, CDR2 FNYEAQ. Trimming left V 0 bases short and J 7 bases short, with 19 bases between. This TCR derives from a man between 18 and 35 years old in good health. The sample consisted of naive CD4+ T cells sorted from blood. Subset reported: CD45RA+ positively selected. V usage is TRBV7-6 and J usage is TRBJ2-7; the D gene is possibly TRBD1 (5 bases). The DNA for the CDR3 is TGTGCCAGCAGCTTAGCGCAAGACAGCAGCCTGGGGGAGCAGTACTTC. Its translation: CASSLAQDSSLGEQYF.